These 2 T cell receptor beta chains were all obtained from the same sample, sequenced in a study of T cell repertoires in cytomegalovirus infection. MiXCR, run by TCRdb on the reads, gives a single entry per CDR3 protein. The profile shows more than 140,000 distinct CDR3 sequences, about 6.5% of them singletons. Specimen: PBMCs. The receptors shown here come from a human donor in good health (CMV status not recorded). Some clones in this sample may be carry-over from other donors' samples.

In its sample, this clonotype was seen many times. This rearrangement joins TRBV7-9 to TRBJ1-2; maybe TRBD1 (5 bases). This CDR3 is built from 15 residues. V dropped 5 bases and J dropped 3 bases, with 16 bases sitting between them. Germline V gene lookup returns CDR1 SEHNR and CDR2 FQNEAQ (reference sequence). CDR3 sequence reads: CASSQARGVYYGYTF. CDR3 coding DNA: TGTGCCAGCAGCCAAGCTCGGGGGGTCTACTATGGCTACACCTTC.

In this sample, this clonotype turned up many times. V usage is TRBV7-6 and J usage is TRBJ1-1; D gene unclear. Looked up from germline, CDR1 is SGHVS and CDR2 is FNYEAQ. The CDR3 covers 14 residues. V was shortened by 5 bases and J by 0 bases, with 10 bases between the two germline ends. CDR3 nucleotides: TGTGCCAGCAGCCCCACGGGGATGAACACTGAAGCTTTCTTT. It codes for CASSPTGMNTEAFF. The variable domain in full, completed from reference TRBV7-6 and TRBJ1-1, reads GAGVSQSPRYKVTKRGQDVALRCDPISGHVSLYWYRQALGQGPEFLTYFNYEAQQDKSGLPNDRFSAERPEGSISTLTIQRTEQRDSAMYRCASSPTGMNTEAFFGQGTRLTVV.